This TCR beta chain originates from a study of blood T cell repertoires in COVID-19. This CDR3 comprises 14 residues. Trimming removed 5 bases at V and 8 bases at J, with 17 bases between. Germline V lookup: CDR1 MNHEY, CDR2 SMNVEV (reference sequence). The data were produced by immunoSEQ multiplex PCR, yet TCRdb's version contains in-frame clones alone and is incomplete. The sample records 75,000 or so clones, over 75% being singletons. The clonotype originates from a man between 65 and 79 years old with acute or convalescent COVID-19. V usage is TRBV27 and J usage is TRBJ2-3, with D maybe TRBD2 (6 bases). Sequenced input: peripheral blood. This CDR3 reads CASSTGTHTTTQYF. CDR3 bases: TGTGCCAGCAGTACCGGGACTCATACTACTACGCAGTATTTT.